This TCR beta chain was captured by sequencing in a study of shared clonotypes between healthy human individuals. Findings of the study overall: Among donors, sharing of clonotypes was expected to be affected by sequencing depth.

V lost 1 base to trimming and J lost 1 base, with 7 bases between them. The germline V gene encodes CDR1 KGHSH and CDR2 LQKENI. The length of the CDR3 is 14 residues. Approximately 90 million PBMCs were counted before genomic DNA extraction. Each cell subset's genomic DNA was divided evenly among several immunoSEQ plates. Some 30,000 T cell genomes (approximately 300 ng DNA) went into each PBMC replicate. Using immunoSEQ multiplex PCR, the repertoire was profiled, and TCRdb retains in-frame clones only, with some absent. This sample has about half a million clones, with 78% found just once. Many counts were recorded for this clone. The antigen is unknown.

The clonotype originates from a woman aged 40-49 years in good health. Some clones in this sample may be carry-over from other donors' samples. Sequenced material: PBMCs. V and J are TRBV18 and TRBJ1-1; D uncertain. The CDR3 DNA is TGTGCCAGCTCACCACAGTCAGCGAACACTGAAGCTTTCTTT. Protein product: CASSPQSANTEAFF.